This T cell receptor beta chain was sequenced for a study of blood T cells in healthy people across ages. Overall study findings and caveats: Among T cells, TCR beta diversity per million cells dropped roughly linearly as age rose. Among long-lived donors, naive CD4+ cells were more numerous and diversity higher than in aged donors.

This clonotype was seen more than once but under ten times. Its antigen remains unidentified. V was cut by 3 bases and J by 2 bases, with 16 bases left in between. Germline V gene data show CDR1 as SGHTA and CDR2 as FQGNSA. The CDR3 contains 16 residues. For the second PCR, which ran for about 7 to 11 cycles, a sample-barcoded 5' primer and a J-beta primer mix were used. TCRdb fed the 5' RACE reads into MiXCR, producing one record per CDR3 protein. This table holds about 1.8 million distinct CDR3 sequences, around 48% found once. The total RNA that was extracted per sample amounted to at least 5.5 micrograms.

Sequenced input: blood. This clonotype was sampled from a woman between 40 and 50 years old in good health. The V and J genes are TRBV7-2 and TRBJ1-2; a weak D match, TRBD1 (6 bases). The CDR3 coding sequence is TGTGCCAGCAGCTTTGTATGGACAGCTCTAAACTATGGCTACACCTTC. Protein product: CASSFVWTALNYGYTF. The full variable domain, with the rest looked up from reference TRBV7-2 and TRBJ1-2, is GAGVSQSPSNKVTEKGKDVELRCDPISGHTALYWYRQSLGQGLEFLIYFQGNSAPDKSGLPSDRFSAERTGGSVSTLTIQRTQQEDSAVYLCASSFVWTALNYGYTFGSGTRLTVV.